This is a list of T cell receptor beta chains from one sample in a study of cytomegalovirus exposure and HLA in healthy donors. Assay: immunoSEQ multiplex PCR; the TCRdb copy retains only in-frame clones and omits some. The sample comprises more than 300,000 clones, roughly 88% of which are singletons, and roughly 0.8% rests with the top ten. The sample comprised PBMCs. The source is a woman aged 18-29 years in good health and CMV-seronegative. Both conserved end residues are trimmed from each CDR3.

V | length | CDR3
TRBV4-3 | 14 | ASSQESFSGANVLT
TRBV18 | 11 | ASGSAANNEQF
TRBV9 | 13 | ASSPRQGGTGELF
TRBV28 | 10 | ASRGPGNTIY
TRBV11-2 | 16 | ASSLVEWGQGFRETQY
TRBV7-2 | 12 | ASSRGQGPETQY
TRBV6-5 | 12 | ASSPYSTGREQY
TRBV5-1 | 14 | ASSPSGTGFLETQY
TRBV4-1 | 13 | ASSQWVGPQETQY
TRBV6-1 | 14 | ASSELSGLLTGELF
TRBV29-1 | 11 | SSQGQGVTEAF
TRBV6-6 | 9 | ASTDSYGYT
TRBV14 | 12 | ASSPGLAVYEQY
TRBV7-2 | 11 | ASSPTLTGELF
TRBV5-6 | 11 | ASSGNRVETQY
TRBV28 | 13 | ASSTPAGRGRGYT
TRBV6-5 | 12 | ASSTGIGNQPQH